The present TCR beta chain was sequenced within a study of blood T cells in healthy people across ages. Study results and caveats: The fall in TCR beta diversity per million T cells was roughly linear with age.

Primed by a sample-barcoded 5' primer and a J-beta primer mix, a second PCR proceeded for 7 to 11 cycles. The template-switch adaptor, which had 12 random nucleotides, put a tag on each cDNA molecule. TCRdb processed the 5' RACE reads anew with MiXCR; each CDR3 protein has one entry. In the table there are 550,000 to 750,000 distinct CDR3 sequences, over 20% of which are singletons. Concerning this clonotype itself: Antigen unknown.

Material for sequencing was blood. The TCR sequence derives from a man between 70 and 80 years old in good health.

CDR3 sequence (DNA): TGTGCCATCAGTGACTGGGGGGAGGGCCGGAGCACAGATACGCAGTATTTT. Encoded protein: CAISDWGEGRSTDTQYF. This chain joins TRBV10-3 and TRBJ2-3; 7 bases are a match to TRBD2. The junction had 9 bases not matched to a gene; V was cut back by 3 bases and J by 0 bases. Per the germline V gene, CDR1 is ENHRY and CDR2 is SYGVKD. The CDR3 extends over 17 amino acids.